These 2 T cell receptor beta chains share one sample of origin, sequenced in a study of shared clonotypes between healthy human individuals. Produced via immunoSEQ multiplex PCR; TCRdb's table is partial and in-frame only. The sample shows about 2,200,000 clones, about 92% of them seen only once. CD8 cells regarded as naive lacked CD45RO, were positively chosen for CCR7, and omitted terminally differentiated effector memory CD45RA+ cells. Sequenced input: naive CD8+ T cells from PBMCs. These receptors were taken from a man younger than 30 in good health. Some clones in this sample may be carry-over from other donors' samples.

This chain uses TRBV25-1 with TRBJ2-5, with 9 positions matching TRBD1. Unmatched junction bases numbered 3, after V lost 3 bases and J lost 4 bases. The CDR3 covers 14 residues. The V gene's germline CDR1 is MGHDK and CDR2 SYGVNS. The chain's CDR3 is CASSEGQGGETQYF. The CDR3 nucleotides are TGTGCCAGCAGTGAGGGACAGGGTGGAGAGACCCAGTACTTC.

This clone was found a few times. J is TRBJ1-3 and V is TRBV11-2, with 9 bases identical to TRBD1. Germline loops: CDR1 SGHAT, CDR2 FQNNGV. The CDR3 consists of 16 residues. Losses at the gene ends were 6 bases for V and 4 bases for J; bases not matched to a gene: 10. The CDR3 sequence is CASRITGGWGGNTIYF. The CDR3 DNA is TGTGCCAGCAGGATAACAGGGGGCTGGGGAGGAAACACCATATATTTT.